The present entry profiles one TCR beta chain with its context. From blood CD8+ and CD4+ T cells, TCR beta sequences were generated. Each multiple sclerosis control was a treatment-naive patient with relapsing-remitting disease that was either stable or active. The CD8+ and CD4+ T cells were negatively isolated, with the TEMRA cells enriched by FACS. From germline, CDR1 is DFQATT and CDR2 SNEGSKA (reference sequence). V lost 6 bases and J lost 2; bases outside the gene matches: 7. CDR3 size: 13 residues. This sample was included in a study of CD8 T cells in Susac syndrome. After extraction with the RNeasy kit, roughly 0.5 to 1 ug of the RNA was reverse transcribed using random hexamers. TCRdb reanalysed the immunoSEQ multiplex PCR reads using MiXCR and keeps one entry per CDR3 protein. The data contain 400,000 to 550,000 distinct CDR3 sequences, more than 80% of them seen just once; the ten biggest clones take up 0.09% to 0.15%.

This rearrangement joins TRBV20-1 to TRBJ2-7; 7 bases match TRBD1. Sequences were obtained from CD8+ T cells from PBMCs. This TCR was recovered from a human donor with multiple sclerosis. The CDR3 sequence: CSARSGTAYEQYF. The CDR3 nucleotides are TGCAGTGCGAGATCCGGGACAGCCTACGAGCAGTACTTC.